This T cell receptor beta chain comes out of a study of T cell changes during pregnancy in multiple sclerosis. The CDR3 length is 17 residues. Looked up from germline, CDR1 is SGHVS and CDR2 is FQNEAQ. Between the trimmed V and J ends, which lost 1 base and 5 bases, there was a span of 20 bases. Sequencing was performed with immunoSEQ multiplex PCR; in TCRdb, only in-frame clones are kept and a portion is missing. The sample contains fewer than 15,000 clones, around nine tenths of which appear only once. Source: CD8+ T cells from peripheral blood mononuclear cells, taken in the first trimester of pregnancy. The clonotype was recovered from a female donor with multiple sclerosis, enrolled in a pregnancy study. The chain joins TRBV7-8 to TRBJ2-5; possibly TRBD1 for D (6 bases). This CDR3 is CASSLEAGPPTGETQYF. CDR3 DNA: TGTGCCAGCAGCTTAGAGGCTGGACCCCCAACAGGGGAGACCCAGTACTTC.